This T cell receptor beta chain appears in the sequencing data of a study of CD4+ T cells in melanoma. Data came from immunoSEQ multiplex PCR; TCRdb stores just in-frame clones and leaves some out. In the table there are roughly 10,000 clones, about 66% of which are singletons. This CDR3 is built from 13 residues. Looked up from germline, CDR1 is SGHTA and CDR2 is FQGTGA. V lost 5 bases to trimming and J lost 11 bases, with 18 bases between them. The chain carries TRBV7-3 and TRBJ2-5, with D possibly called TRBD1 or TRBD2 (7 bases each). The material sequenced was cells from a culture (not recorded whether cultured in vitro). This TCR came from a human donor with melanoma. In nucleotides, the CDR3 is TGTGCCAGCAGCCCAGGGGGGCCGCGGGAGCAGTACTTC. It is translated as CASSPGGPREQYF. Looking up the rest from reference TRBV7-3 and TRBJ2-5 gives the full variable domain: GAGVSQTPSNKVTEKGKYVELRCDPISGHTALYWYRQSLGQGPEFLIYFQGTGAADDSGLPNDRFFAVRPEGSVSTLKIQRTERGDSAVYLCASSPGGPREQYFGPGTRLLVL.